The clone carrying this T cell receptor beta chain was recorded many times. A universal primer site was incorporated via template switching, and the cDNA contained unique molecular identifiers. TCRdb processed the 5' RACE reads anew with MiXCR; each CDR3 protein has one entry. The sample holds 200,000 to 250,000 distinct CDR3 sequences, 10% to 15% seen once. The data are from a study of identical twins. Germline V gene lookup returns CDR1 MNHEY and CDR2 SVGEGT. This CDR3 spans 15 amino acids. V was cut by 2 bases and J by 4 bases, with 15 bases left in between. This sample also appeared in a second study, on yellow fever vaccine responses in identical twins.

The J gene is TRBJ2-7, the V gene TRBV6-2 or TRBV6-3; D remains ambiguous. The TCR comes from a woman under 30 in good health. Material: memory (CD45RO+) T cells sorted from blood. The CDR3: CASSYGLQEGYEQYF. CDR3 DNA: TGTGCCAGCAGTTACGGGTTACAAGAAGGATACGAGCAGTACTTC.